This T cell receptor beta chain was documented in a study of CD8+ T cells in alopecia areata. Reverse transcribed after extraction, RNA yielded cDNA as the sequencing template. The method was immunoSEQ multiplex PCR; TCRdb's version includes in-frame clones alone and lacks a portion of them. The table includes more than 90,000 clones, 60% to 75% detected once. V was cut by 5 bases and J by 8 bases, with 6 bases left in between. Germline V gene lookup returns CDR1 DFQATT and CDR2 SNEGSKA (reference sequence). The CDR3 runs 9 residues. The treatment denotes: oral pan-JAK inhibitor, 5-10 mg twice daily. Sequenced material: CD8+ T cells sorted from blood, taken at week 4, from a patient treated with tofacitinib. This chain uses TRBV20-1 with TRBJ1-1; D uncertain. The TCR originated in a human donor with alopecia areata. This chain's CDR3 is CSAGREAFF. The CDR3 nucleotides are TGCAGTGCTGGAAGGGAAGCTTTCTTT.